This TCR beta chain was obtained from a study of T cell changes during pregnancy in multiple sclerosis. CDR1 is SEHNR and CDR2 is FQNEAQ in the germline V gene (reference sequence). Trimming took 1 base from V and 1 from J, leaving 8 bases between them. The CDR3 loop spans 14 amino acids. Data came from immunoSEQ multiplex PCR; TCRdb stores just in-frame clones and leaves some out. The table includes 70,000 or so clones, around nine tenths detected once. The input for sequencing was CD4+ T cells from peripheral blood mononuclear cells, taken after pregnancy. V and J are TRBV7-9 and TRBJ2-7; tentatively, D is TRBD2 (5 bases). This TCR was sampled from a female donor with multiple sclerosis, enrolled in a pregnancy study. The CDR3 DNA sequence: TGTGCCAGCAGCTTAGACTCGGGGTCCTACGAGCAGTACTTC. It encodes CASSLDSGSYEQYF.